This is a list of T cell receptor beta chains from one sample in a study of cytomegalovirus exposure and HLA in healthy donors. The data were produced by immunoSEQ multiplex PCR, yet TCRdb's version contains in-frame clones alone and is incomplete. The sample consists of some 42,000 clones, roughly 47% of them appearing once. Material for sequencing was PBMCs. The receptors here all came from a human donor in good health. Each CDR3 is given with its conserved first and last residue. D genes are given only for firm matches. Clone size appears in some rows only: once, few, many, or a class for an expanded clone.

J gene: TRBJ1-1; V gene: TRBV25-1; D gene: .; clone size: .; CDR3 DNA: TGTGCCAGCAGTGGATACACAGGGCTTGAAGCTTTCTTT; CDR3 protein: CASSGYTGLEAFF
J gene: TRBJ1-1; V gene: TRBV28; D gene: .; clone size: once; CDR3 DNA: TGTGCCAGCAGTAACACCCGCTTGAGGACTGAAGCTTTCTTT; CDR3 protein: CASSNTRLRTEAFF
J gene: TRBJ2-5; V gene: TRBV9; D gene: TRBD1; clone size: .; CDR3 DNA: TGTGCCAGCAGCGCGGGTGGGACAGGGACTTCAGAGACCCAGTACTTC; CDR3 protein: CASSAGGTGTSETQYF
J gene: TRBJ2-5; V gene: TRBV11-2; D gene: TRBD2; clone size: .; CDR3 DNA: TGTGCCAGCAGCTTAGATCGGCGGGGGGGCGGGGAGACCCAGTACTTC; CDR3 protein: CASSLDRRGGGETQYF
J gene: TRBJ1-6; V gene: TRBV11-1; D gene: .; clone size: .; CDR3 DNA: TGTGCCAGCAGCTCCGGCAGGGGACACAATTCACCCCTCCACTTT; CDR3 protein: CASSSGRGHNSPLHF
J gene: TRBJ2-7; V gene: TRBV7-2; D gene: TRBD1; clone size: .; CDR3 DNA: TGTGCCAGCAGCCCCCCGGGACAGGCCTACGAGCAGTACTTC; CDR3 protein: CASSPPGQAYEQYF
J gene: TRBJ1-4; V gene: TRBV6-1; D gene: .; clone size: few; CDR3 DNA: TGTGCCAGCAGGGAGGGAGTCGATGAAAAACTGTTTTTT; CDR3 protein: CASREGVDEKLFF
J gene: TRBJ2-5; V gene: TRBV6-1; D gene: .; clone size: .; CDR3 DNA: TGTGCCAGGAGTGATAGGCGACGGGGAGGAGAGACCCAGTACTTC; CDR3 protein: CARSDRRRGGETQYF
J gene: TRBJ1-3; V gene: TRBV7-3; D gene: .; clone size: .; CDR3 DNA: TGTGCCAGCAGCCGTGGGAGCTCTGGAAACACCATATATTTT; CDR3 protein: CASSRGSSGNTIYF
J gene: TRBJ2-7; V gene: TRBV6-5; D gene: .; clone size: .; CDR3 DNA: TGTGCCAGCAGTGACCAGGGGCTCGGGCAGTACTTC; CDR3 protein: CASSDQGLGQYF
J gene: TRBJ1-6; V gene: TRBV5-6; D gene: .; clone size: once; CDR3 DNA: TGTGCCAGCAGCTTGGCGGAGGCCAGGGGTGCTTCACCCCTCCACTTT; CDR3 protein: CASSLAEARGASPLHF
J gene: TRBJ2-7; V gene: TRBV18; D gene: .; clone size: few; CDR3 DNA: TGTGCCAGCTCACCGGGGATAGGGGATTTACGAGGGCAGTACTTC; CDR3 protein: CASSPGIGDLRGQYF
J gene: TRBJ1-4; V gene: TRBV5-1; D gene: .; clone size: .; CDR3 DNA: TGCGCCAGCAGCTGGGGGCCAGGGGCGGCTAATGAAAAACTGTTTTTT; CDR3 protein: CASSWGPGAANEKLFF
J gene: TRBJ2-3; V gene: TRBV9; D gene: TRBD2; clone size: .; CDR3 DNA: TGTGCCAGCAGCGCTATAGCGGGGCCCACAGATACGCAGTATTTT; CDR3 protein: CASSAIAGPTDTQYF
J gene: TRBJ1-6; V gene: TRBV9; D gene: TRBD1; clone size: once; CDR3 DNA: TGTGCCAGCAGCGTAAGGGGGCTTGATTCACCCCTCCACTTT; CDR3 protein: CASSVRGLDSPLHF
J gene: TRBJ1-1; V gene: TRBV6-5; D gene: .; clone size: .; CDR3 DNA: TGTGCCAGCAGTTACAGGGGCTCGACCATGAACACTGAAGCTTTCTTT; CDR3 protein: CASSYRGSTMNTEAFF
J gene: TRBJ1-2; V gene: TRBV18; D gene: .; clone size: once; CDR3 DNA: TGTGCCAGCTCATCCCTTCAGGGAGGGGATGGCTACACCTTC; CDR3 protein: CASSSLQGGDGYTF
J gene: TRBJ1-4; V gene: TRBV5-1; D gene: TRBD1; clone size: .; CDR3 DNA: TGCGCCAGCAGCTTGGGATCCTCGGGACAGGGAGGTGAAAAACTGTTTTTT; CDR3 protein: CASSLGSSGQGGEKLFF
J gene: TRBJ1-5; V gene: TRBV11-2; D gene: TRBD1; clone size: .; CDR3 DNA: TGTGCCAGCAGCTGGGACAGGGACCAGCCCCAGCATTTT; CDR3 protein: CASSWDRDQPQHF
J gene: TRBJ2-7; V gene: TRBV9; D gene: TRBD2; clone size: .; CDR3 DNA: TGTGCCAGCAGCGGTACAGCGGGAGGGGGCGAGCAGTACTTC; CDR3 protein: CASSGTAGGGEQYF
J gene: TRBJ2-3; V gene: TRBV11-3; D gene: .; clone size: .; CDR3 DNA: TGTGCCAGCAGCTCACGACCGGGACTCAGCACAGATACGCAGTATTTT; CDR3 protein: CASSSRPGLSTDTQYF
J gene: TRBJ2-7; V gene: TRBV7-2; D gene: .; clone size: .; CDR3 DNA: TGTGCCAGCAGCTTAGTCAGGGCAACCTACGAGCAGTACTTC; CDR3 protein: CASSLVRATYEQYF
J gene: TRBJ1-4; V gene: TRBV25-1; D gene: .; clone size: .; CDR3 DNA: TGTGCCAGCAGTGATCCGGCTGGAGCTGAAAAACTGTTTTTT; CDR3 protein: CASSDPAGAEKLFF
J gene: TRBJ2-1; V gene: TRBV19; D gene: .; clone size: once; CDR3 DNA: TGTGCCAGTACCCTCCGGGGAGCCTACAATGAGCAGTTCTTC; CDR3 protein: CASTLRGAYNEQFF
J gene: TRBJ2-5; V gene: TRBV27; D gene: TRBD2; clone size: .; CDR3 DNA: TGTGCCAGCAGGCTAATCGGACTAGCGGGAGGGGAGACCCAGTACTTC; CDR3 protein: CASRLIGLAGGETQYF
J gene: TRBJ1-2; V gene: TRBV7-2; D gene: .; clone size: .; CDR3 DNA: TGTGCCAGCAGCCCGGCACACAGGGATGGCTACACCTTC; CDR3 protein: CASSPAHRDGYTF
J gene: TRBJ1-2; V gene: TRBV18; D gene: .; clone size: .; CDR3 DNA: TGTGCCAGCTCACCTCTACAGAACAACTATGGCTACACCTTC; CDR3 protein: CASSPLQNNYGYTF
J gene: TRBJ2-1; V gene: TRBV30; D gene: .; clone size: .; CDR3 DNA: TGTGCCAGAACACAGGGAAGCTCCTACAATGAGCAGTTCTTC; CDR3 protein: CARTQGSSYNEQFF
J gene: TRBJ2-1; V gene: TRBV4-3; D gene: TRBD2; clone size: few; CDR3 DNA: TGCGCCAGCAGCCAAGACGGTTTTAGCGGGAACTACAATGAGCAGTTCTTC; CDR3 protein: CASSQDGFSGNYNEQFF
J gene: TRBJ2-1; V gene: TRBV15; D gene: TRBD2; clone size: .; CDR3 DNA: TGTGCCACCAGCAGAGAGACTAGCGGGTACAATGAGCAGTTCTTC; CDR3 protein: CATSRETSGYNEQFF
J gene: TRBJ2-5; V gene: TRBV5-4; D gene: TRBD2; clone size: .; CDR3 DNA: TGTGCCAGCAGATACAGTAGCGGGGGGTGGGAGACCCAGTACTTC; CDR3 protein: CASRYSSGGWETQYF
J gene: TRBJ2-5; V gene: TRBV19; D gene: .; clone size: .; CDR3 DNA: TGTGCCAGTAGTTACGGGGTCCAAGAGACCCAGTACTTC; CDR3 protein: CASSYGVQETQYF
J gene: TRBJ1-2; V gene: TRBV28; D gene: .; clone size: .; CDR3 DNA: TGTGCCAGCAGTTTGACGGGGTATGGCTACACCTTC; CDR3 protein: CASSLTGYGYTF
J gene: TRBJ2-2; V gene: TRBV27; D gene: .; clone size: .; CDR3 DNA: TGTGCCAGCAGTTTATCCGGACAGCTGAACACCGGGGAGCTGTTTTTT; CDR3 protein: CASSLSGQLNTGELFF
J gene: TRBJ2-2; V gene: TRBV28; D gene: .; clone size: .; CDR3 DNA: TGTGCCAGCAGTTCATACAGGGGAGGTACCGGGGAGCTGTTTTTT; CDR3 protein: CASSSYRGGTGELFF
J gene: TRBJ1-6; V gene: TRBV7-2; D gene: .; clone size: .; CDR3 DNA: TGTGCCATCTCGACAGGCATGGATTCACCCCTCCACTTT; CDR3 protein: CAISTGMDSPLHF